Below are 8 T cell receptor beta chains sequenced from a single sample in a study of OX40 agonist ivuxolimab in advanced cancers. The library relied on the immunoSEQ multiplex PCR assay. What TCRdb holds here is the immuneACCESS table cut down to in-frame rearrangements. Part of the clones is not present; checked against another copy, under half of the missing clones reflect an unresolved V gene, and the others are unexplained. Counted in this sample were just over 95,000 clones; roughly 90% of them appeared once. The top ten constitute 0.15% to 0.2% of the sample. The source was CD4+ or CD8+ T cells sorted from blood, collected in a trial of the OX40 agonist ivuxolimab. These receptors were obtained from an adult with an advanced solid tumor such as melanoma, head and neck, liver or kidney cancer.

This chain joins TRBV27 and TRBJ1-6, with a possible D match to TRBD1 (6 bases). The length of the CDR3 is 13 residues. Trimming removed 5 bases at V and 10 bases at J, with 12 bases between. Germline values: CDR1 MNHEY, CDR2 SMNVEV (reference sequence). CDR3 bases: TGTGCCAGCAGTCCTGGGACATGGTCACCCCTCCACTTT. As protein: CASSPGTWSPLHF.

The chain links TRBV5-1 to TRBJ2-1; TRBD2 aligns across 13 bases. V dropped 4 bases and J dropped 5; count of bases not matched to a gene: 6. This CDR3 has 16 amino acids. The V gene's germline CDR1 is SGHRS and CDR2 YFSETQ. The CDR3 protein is CASSLLAGGKDNEQFF. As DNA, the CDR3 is TGCGCCAGCAGCCTACTAGCGGGAGGGAAGGACAATGAGCAGTTCTTC.

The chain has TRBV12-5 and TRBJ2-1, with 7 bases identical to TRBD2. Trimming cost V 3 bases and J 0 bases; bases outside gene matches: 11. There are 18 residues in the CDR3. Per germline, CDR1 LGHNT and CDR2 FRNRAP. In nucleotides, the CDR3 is TGTGCTAGTGGTTTCGCTAGCGGAGGTATCAGCTCCTACAATGAGCAGTTCTTC. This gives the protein CASGFASGGISSYNEQFF. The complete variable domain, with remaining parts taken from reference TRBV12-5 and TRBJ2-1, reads DARVTQTPRHKVTEMGQEVTMRCQPILGHNTVFWYRQTMMQGLELLAYFRNRAPLDDSGMPKDRFSAEMPDATLATLKIQPSEPRDSAVYFCASGFASGGISSYNEQFFGPGTRLTVL.

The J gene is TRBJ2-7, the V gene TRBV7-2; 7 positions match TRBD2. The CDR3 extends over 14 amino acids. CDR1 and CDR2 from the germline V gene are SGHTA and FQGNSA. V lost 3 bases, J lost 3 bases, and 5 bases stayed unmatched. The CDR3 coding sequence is TGTGCCAGCAGCTTCCGGCCGGGGGGCTACGAGCAGTACTTC. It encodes CASSFRPGGYEQYF.

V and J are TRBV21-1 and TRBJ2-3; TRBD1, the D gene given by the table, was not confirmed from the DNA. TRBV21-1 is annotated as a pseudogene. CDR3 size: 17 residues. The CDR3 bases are TGTGCCAGCGGTGCTTCAGGGGGCGCTTATAGTGACCTAACGCAGTATTTT. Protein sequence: CASGASGGAYSDLTQYF.

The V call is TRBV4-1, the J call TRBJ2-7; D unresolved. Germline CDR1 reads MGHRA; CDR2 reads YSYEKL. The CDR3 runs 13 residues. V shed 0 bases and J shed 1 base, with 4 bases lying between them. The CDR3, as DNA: TGCGCCAGCAGCCAAGACAGATCCTACGAGCAGTACTTC. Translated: CASSQDRSYEQYF.

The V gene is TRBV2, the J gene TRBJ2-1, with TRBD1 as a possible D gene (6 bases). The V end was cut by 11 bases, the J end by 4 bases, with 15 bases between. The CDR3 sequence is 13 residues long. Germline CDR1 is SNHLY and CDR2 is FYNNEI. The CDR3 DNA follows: TGTGCCGGCCAGGGGACGGTGTACAATGAGCAGTTCTTC. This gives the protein CAGQGTVYNEQFF.

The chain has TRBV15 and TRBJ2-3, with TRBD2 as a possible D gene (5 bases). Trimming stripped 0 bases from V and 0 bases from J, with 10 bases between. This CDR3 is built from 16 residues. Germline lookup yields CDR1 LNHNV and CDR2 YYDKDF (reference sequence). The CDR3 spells CATSRDFGGSTDTQYF. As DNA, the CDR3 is TGTGCCACCAGCAGAGATTTCGGCGGGAGCACAGATACGCAGTATTTT. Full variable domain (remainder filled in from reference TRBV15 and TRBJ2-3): DAMVIQNPRYQVTQFGKPVTLSCSQTLNHNVMYWYQQKSSQAPKLLFHYYDKDFNNEADTPDNFQSRRPNTSFCFLDIRSPGLGDTAMYLCATSRDFGGSTDTQYFGPGTRLTVL.